The 20 T cell receptor beta chains presented below share a single source sample, sequenced in a study of shared clonotypes between healthy human individuals. Generated by immunoSEQ multiplex PCR, the TCRdb table keeps only in-frame clones and is missing some. In the table there are around 2,000,000 clones, around 95% of which are singletons. Sequenced material: naive CD4+ T cells sorted from blood. Subset defined: CD45RA+ positively selected. The receptors stem from a young man in good health.

The chain is built from TRBV10-2 and TRBJ1-2; the match to TRBD1 covers 10 bases. Per germline, CDR1 WSHSY and CDR2 SAAADI. Trimming removed 1 base from V and 4 bases from J; junction bases left unmatched: 6. The CDR3 is made up of 16 amino acids. CDR3: CASSEYDRGLVYGYTF. The CDR3 nucleotides read TGCGCCAGCAGTGAGTACGACAGGGGGCTTGTCTATGGCTACACCTTC.

The rearrangement uses TRBV7-3 and TRBJ2-2; tentatively, D is TRBD1 or TRBD2 (5 bases each). Looked up from germline, CDR1 is SGHTA and CDR2 is FQGTGA. V shed 4 bases and J shed 1 base, with 16 bases lying between them. The CDR3 spans 17 residues. The chain's CDR3 is CASSSGSVNLNTGELFF. Written as DNA, the CDR3 is TGTGCCAGCAGCTCAGGGAGTGTTAACTTGAACACCGGGGAGCTGTTTTTT.

This clone was counted once. The V and J genes are TRBV5-6 and TRBJ2-3; D is uncertain. This CDR3 region has 16 residues. Germline lookup yields CDR1 SGHDT and CDR2 YYEEEE. The V end lost 3 bases, the J end lost 2 bases, and 16 bases lay between the germline ends. Here the CDR3 DNA reads TGTGCCAGCAGCTCCCTAATCGGAACAAACACAGATACGCAGTATTTT. It encodes CASSSLIGTNTDTQYF. Looking up the rest from reference TRBV5-6 and TRBJ2-3 gives the full variable domain: DAGVTQSPTHLIKTRGQQVTLRCSPKSGHDTVSWYQQALGQGPQFIFQYYEEEERQRGNFPDRFSGHQFPNYSSELNVNALLLGDSALYLCASSSLIGTNTDTQYFGPGTRLTVL.

To note about this clone: Other DNA sequences in the same sample also yield this CDR3. V usage is TRBV5-1 and J usage is TRBJ2-3; TRBD2 aligns across 12 bases. Trimming at V came to 4 bases and at J to 2 bases, leaving 5 bases not matched to a gene. Germline V gives CDR1 SGHRS, CDR2 YFSETQ. The CDR3 is made up of 16 amino acids. CDR3 in DNA: TGCGCCAGCAGCCTCCGACTAGCGGGGGCCACAGATACGCAGTATTTT. Translated, it gives CASSLRLAGATDTQYF.

This chain uses TRBV7-2 with TRBJ1-1; D remains unclear. The V end lost 2 bases, the J end lost 0 bases, and 16 bases lay between the germline ends. The CDR3 is 17 amino acids. CDR1 is SGHTA and CDR2 is FQGNSA in the germline V gene. CDR3 nucleotide sequence: TGTGCCAGCAGCTTACTACCCGTCCGGAACTTGAACACTGAAGCTTTCTTT. Translated, it gives CASSLLPVRNLNTEAFF.

The rearrangement joins TRBV5-4 to TRBJ2-3; no firm D call. Per the germline V gene, CDR1 is SGHNT and CDR2 is YYREEE (reference sequence). V dropped 0 bases and J dropped 5 bases, with 10 bases sitting between them. CDR3 length: 14 residues. This chain's CDR3 is CASSLDLGGDTQYF. The CDR3 nucleotides read TGTGCCAGCAGCTTGGATTTGGGTGGAGATACGCAGTATTTT.

V gene TRBV28 combines with J gene TRBJ1-1, with 7 bases lining up with TRBD1. The V gene end was trimmed by 5 bases and the J gene end by 3 bases; junction bases not matched to a gene: 9. CDR3 size: 15 residues. Germline assignment: CDR1 MDHEN and CDR2 SYDVKM. CDR3 DNA sequence: TGTGCCAGCAGTGTCTCGACAGGGTGGTACACTGAAGCTTTCTTT. It specifies CASSVSTGWYTEAFF.

This chain links TRBV4-1 with TRBJ1-5; no definite D call. The CDR3 loop spans 14 amino acids. The ends were cut back, 2 bases at V and 1 base at J, with 6 bases in the middle. Per germline, CDR1 MGHRA and CDR2 YSYEKL. CDR3 loop: CASSQLMSNQPQHF. For the CDR3, the DNA is TGCGCCAGCAGCCAACTTATGAGCAATCAGCCCCAGCATTTT.

This chain links TRBV11-2 with TRBJ2-4; TRBD1 might be the D (5 bases). CDR3 size: 13 residues. V was cut by 2 bases and J by 8 bases, with 10 bases left in between. The germline CDR1 and CDR2 sequences are SGHAT and FQNNGV. CDR3 loop: CASSLRDSDIQYF. The CDR3 DNA reads as TGTGCCAGCAGCTTACGTGACAGTGACATTCAGTACTTC. The full variable domain, completed using reference TRBV11-2 and TRBJ2-4, is EAGVAQSPRYKIIEKRQSVAFWCNPISGHATLYWYQQILGQGPKLLIQFQNNGVVDDSQLPKDRFSAERLKGVDSTLKIQPAKLEDSAVYLCASSLRDSDIQYFGAGTRLSVL.

This chain connects TRBV5-1 to TRBJ2-2, with 8 bases aligning to TRBD1. The germline CDR1 and CDR2 sequences are SGHRS and YFSETQ. This CDR3 spans 15 amino acids. The trim removed 0 bases at V and 5 bases at J, leaving 3 bases unmatched. Written as DNA, the CDR3 is TGCGCCAGCAGCTTGGCCAGGACAGGGACCGGGGAGCTGTTTTTT. Its translation is CASSLARTGTGELFF.

This chain joins TRBV6-6 and TRBJ2-7; weak D call: TRBD1 (6 bases). The germline V gene encodes CDR1 MNHNY and CDR2 SVGAGI (reference sequence). CDR3 size: 15 residues. V dropped 0 bases and J dropped 0 bases, with 9 bases sitting between them. CDR3 in amino acids: CASSYSWDTSYEQYF. The DNA for the CDR3 is TGTGCCAGCAGTTACTCGTGGGACACCTCCTACGAGCAGTACTTC.

This clone was seen only once. The V call is TRBV10-3, the J call TRBJ2-1; D call uncertain. This CDR3 comprises 11 residues. V lost 6 bases and J 7 bases, leaving 7 bases between the germline ends. The germline CDR1 and CDR2 sequences are ENHRY and SYGVKD. The CDR3 bases are TGTGCCATCAGATTGGGAAATGAGCAGTTCTTC. Amino acid sequence: CAIRLGNEQFF.

The chain joins TRBV4-1 to TRBJ2-6; 10 positions match TRBD1. This CDR3 has 17 residues. The germline gives CDR1 MGHRA, CDR2 YSYEKL. V lost 3 bases to trimming and J lost 1 base; unmatched junction nucleotides: 3. The DNA of the CDR3 is TGCGCCAGCAGCCACGGACAGGGGGGTTCTGGGGCCAACGTCCTGACTTTC. It yields the protein CASSHGQGGSGANVLTF.

This rearrangement joins TRBV11-2 to TRBJ2-7, with 7 positions matching TRBD1. V trimming: 4 bases; J trimming: 3 bases; junction bases outside the gene matches: 6. The CDR3 spans 14 residues. Germline values: CDR1 SGHAT, CDR2 FQNNGV. The CDR3 nucleotides are TGTGCCAGCAGCTCCTTGACAGGGTTCTACGAGCAGTACTTC. Its protein product is CASSSLTGFYEQYF.

The rearrangement uses TRBV28 and TRBJ1-1; possibly TRBD1 for D (5 bases). The V gene lost 7 bases and the J gene lost 5 bases, with 17 bases spanning the gap. This CDR3 has 14 residues. The germline CDR1 and CDR2 sequences are MDHEN and SYDVKM. CDR3 nucleotides: TGTGCCAGCACTACGGCGGGGCGCTGGACTGAAGCTTTCTTT. This codes for CASTTAGRWTEAFF.

V usage is TRBV9 and J usage is TRBJ2-7; no clear D. The CDR3 is 13 amino acids. V was trimmed by 4 bases and J by 0 bases, leaving 8 bases between them. From germline, CDR1 is SGDLS and CDR2 YYNGEE. The CDR3 spells CASSLGPSYEQYF. CDR3 nucleotide sequence: TGTGCCAGCAGCCTCGGACCCTCCTACGAGCAGTACTTC.

The chain links TRBV9 to TRBJ2-1, with a weak D call TRBD2 (6 bases). The CDR3 loop spans 16 amino acids. Germline CDR1 and CDR2: SGDLS and YYNGEE. Trimming removed 2 bases at V and 6 bases at J, with 18 bases between. The CDR3 DNA is TGTGCCAGCAGCGTTGCGGTGGAGGGCCCGGGCAATGAGCAGTTCTTC. Encoded protein: CASSVAVEGPGNEQFF.

The chain has TRBV4-1 and TRBJ1-6; 7 bases match TRBD1. The ends lost 3 bases at V and 7 bases at J; junction bases unmatched: 6. The CDR3 is made up of 15 amino acids. Germline V gives CDR1 MGHRA, CDR2 YSYEKL. The CDR3 DNA is TGCGCCAGCAGCCAGCCAGGGGGGAACAATTCACCCCTCCACTTT. Translation: CASSQPGGNNSPLHF.

This chain joins TRBV21-1 and TRBJ1-5; the table's D call TRBD1 went unverified against the DNA. TRBV21-1 is described as a pseudogene. The length of the CDR3 is 15 residues. The CDR3 is CASREQGGVNQPQHF. In DNA, the CDR3 is TGTGCCAGCAGGGAACAGGGGGGGGTTAATCAGCCCCAGCATTTT.

The chain's CDR3 is CASRQGLATGELFF. The CDR3, as DNA: TGTGCCTCCCGACAGGGACTTGCCACCGGGGAGCTGTTTTTT. V and J are TRBV30 and TRBJ2-2, with D perhaps matching TRBD1 (7 bases). Germline V lookup: CDR1 GTSNPN, CDR2 SVGIG (reference sequence). Trimming pared 7 bases from V and 4 bases from J, leaving 16 bases between. The CDR3 totals 14 residues.